The 27 T cell receptor beta chains listed next were all sequenced from one sample in a study of blood T cell repertoires in COVID-19. Assay used: immunoSEQ multiplex PCR; TCRdb lists only in-frame clones, some missing. The sample consists of 70,000 to 100,000 clones, 89% of them appearing once. The specimen sequenced was peripheral blood. All receptors come from a man aged 45-60 years with COVID-19, enrolled during active disease.

This clone was seen more than once but under ten times. CDR3 residues: CASERTPLYEQYF. The CDR3 DNA sequence: TGTGCCAGCGAGAGGACACCTCTCTACGAGCAGTACTTC. J is TRBJ2-7 and V is TRBV2, with a tentative D call TRBD1 (5 bases). Trimming stripped 8 bases from V and 3 bases from J, with 14 bases between. Looked up from germline, CDR1 is SNHLY and CDR2 is FYNNEI. The CDR3 consists of 13 residues.

This clone was detected only once. The chain recombines TRBV9 with TRBJ2-3; 10 bases are shared with TRBD2. J gave up 5 bases and V 0 bases, and 6 bases lay outside the gene matches. This CDR3 has 16 residues. In germline, CDR1 is SGDLS, CDR2 YYNGEE. CDR3 protein: CASSVGAGGHQDTQYF. The CDR3 region has the DNA TGTGCCAGCAGCGTAGGAGCGGGGGGGCATCAAGATACGCAGTATTTT.

V is TRBV28 and J is TRBJ1-1; 7 bases align to TRBD1. V trimming: 8 bases; J trimming: 4 bases; junction bases outside the gene matches: 4. Germline CDR1 reads MDHEN; CDR2 reads SYDVKM. The CDR3 is 12 residues long. CDR3 in DNA: TGTGCCAGCGACAGGGTGGGCACTGAAGCTTTCTTT. Amino acids: CASDRVGTEAFF. The full variable domain, with the rest looked up from reference TRBV28 and TRBJ1-1, is DVKVTQSSRYLVKRTGEKVFLECVQDMDHENMFWYRQDPGLGLRLIYFSYDVKMKEKGDIPEGYSVSREKKERFSLILESASTNQTSMYLCASDRVGTEAFFGQGTRLTVV.

Only one count was recorded for this clone. V and J are TRBV20-1 and TRBJ2-4; possible D gene TRBD2, 6 bases. V was cut by 3 bases and J by 0 bases, with 12 bases left in between. Germline values: CDR1 DFQATT, CDR2 SNEGSKA (reference sequence). CDR3 size: 15 residues. The CDR3 sequence: CSASRRGIAKNIQYF. The DNA for the CDR3 is TGCAGTGCTAGTAGGCGGGGCATAGCCAAAAACATTCAGTACTTC.

The chain has TRBV5-4 and TRBJ1-2; no firm D call. Trimming removed 0 bases at V and 6 bases at J, with 6 bases between. There are 12 residues in the CDR3. Per the germline V gene, CDR1 is SGHNT and CDR2 is YYREEE (reference sequence). CDR3 region: CASSLGRDGYTF. The CDR3 coding sequence is TGTGCCAGCAGCTTGGGGAGAGATGGCTACACCTTC.

J is TRBJ1-5 and V is TRBV9, with D perhaps matching TRBD1 (6 bases). CDR3 length equals 15 residues. In germline, CDR1 is SGDLS, CDR2 YYNGEE. The V gene lost 0 bases and the J gene lost 5 bases, with 12 bases spanning the gap. The CDR3 DNA sequence: TGTGCCAGCAGCGTAGGAGGGGGAGTCCATCAGCCCCAGCATTTT. It specifies CASSVGGGVHQPQHF.

The gene calls are TRBV14 and TRBJ1-2; D is uncertain. V lost 0 bases and J lost 4, with 9 bases in between. The germline V gene encodes CDR1 SGHDN and CDR2 FVKESK. The CDR3 spans 14 residues. The CDR3 DNA is TGTGCCAGCAGCCAAGATGTGGTTAGCTATGGCTACACCTTC. It codes for CASSQDVVSYGYTF.

This chain links TRBV20-1 with TRBJ1-5, with a weak D call TRBD1 (6 bases). The CDR3 spans 15 residues. Germline lookup yields CDR1 DFQATT and CDR2 SNEGSKA (reference sequence). V was clipped by 3 bases and J by 2 bases, with 14 bases between them. The CDR3 DNA is TGCAGTGCTAGTTTGGGAGGGGGAGGCAATCAGCCCCAGCATTTT. It is translated as CSASLGGGGNQPQHF.

This sequence joins TRBV2 and TRBJ2-1, with 12 bases identical to TRBD2. J lost 6 bases, V lost 3 bases, and 6 bases had no gene match. The CDR3 sequence is 16 residues long. Germline V gene sequence: CDR1 SNHLY, CDR2 FYNNEI. CDR3 DNA: TGTGCCAGCAGTGACATCGGACTAGCGGGGCGCAATGAGCAGTTCTTC. Amino acids: CASSDIGLAGRNEQFF.

V and J are TRBV9 and TRBJ2-3, with TRBD2 identical over 7 bases. J gave up 1 base and V 0 bases, and 5 bases lay outside the gene matches. Germline CDR1 reads SGDLS; CDR2 reads YYNGEE. There are 16 residues in the CDR3. The CDR3 nucleotides read TGTGCCAGCAGCGTAGGTTCTGCGGGGGGCACAGATACGCAGTATTTT. Protein product: CASSVGSAGGTDTQYF.

CDR3 protein: CASSRGSSSYNEQFF. The CDR3 bases are TGTGCCAGCAGTAGAGGATCGAGCTCCTACAATGAGCAGTTCTTC. The J gene is TRBJ2-1, the V gene TRBV2; D unclear. The CDR3 extends over 15 amino acids. V lost 5 bases and J lost 0, with 11 bases in between. CDR1 is SNHLY and CDR2 is FYNNEI in the germline V gene.

The chain combines TRBV20-1 with TRBJ1-1; D might be TRBD1 (5 bases). The CDR3 sequence is 14 residues long. Trimming left V 3 bases short and J 2 bases short, with 13 bases between. Looked up from germline, CDR1 is DFQATT and CDR2 is SNEGSKA (reference sequence). Here the CDR3 reads CSASVGQANTEAFF. The CDR3 DNA is TGCAGTGCTAGTGTGGGGCAGGCTAACACTGAAGCTTTCTTT.

The rearrangement links TRBV27 to TRBJ2-7; 10 bases match TRBD2. Trimming at V came to 5 bases and at J to 2 bases, leaving 6 bases not matched to a gene. CDR3 length equals 15 residues. CDR1 and CDR2 from the germline V gene are MNHEY and SMNVEV (reference sequence). CDR3 sequence (DNA): TGTGCCAGCAGTACGGACAGCGGGGGGGCCTACGAGCAGTACTTC. Translation: CASSTDSGGAYEQYF.

CDR3 loop: CASSQSLLAGNTGELFF. CDR3 nucleotide sequence: TGTGCCAGCAGCCAAAGTTTGCTAGCGGGGAACACCGGGGAGCTGTTTTTT. This chain connects TRBV3-1 (or the pseudogene TRBV3-2) to TRBJ2-2; 8 bases are a match to TRBD2. The germline V gene encodes CDR1 LGHDT and CDR2 YNNKEL (reference sequence). The CDR3 is 17 amino acids. Germline trimming cut 2 bases from V and 1 base from J; bases unmatched to any gene: 6.

V gene TRBV18 combines with J gene TRBJ2-2, with 8 nucleotides matching TRBD1. Trimming cost V 5 bases and J 5 bases; bases outside gene matches: 13. The CDR3 runs 17 residues. Germline V gene sequence: CDR1 KGHSH, CDR2 LQKENI. The DNA of the CDR3 is TGTGCCAGCTCAGCAACCGGGACAGGTTCTGCAACCGGGGAGCTGTTTTTT. Protein product: CASSATGTGSATGELFF.

V usage is TRBV15 and J usage is TRBJ1-5; D is unresolved. Deletions cut 0 bases from V and 1 base from J, with 7 bases between. Germline loops: CDR1 LNHNV, CDR2 YYDKDF (reference sequence). The CDR3 loop spans 15 amino acids. This chain's CDR3 is CATSRELVSNQPQHF. The DNA for the CDR3 is TGTGCCACCAGCAGAGAGCTAGTAAGCAATCAGCCCCAGCATTTT.

This chain uses TRBV10-3 with TRBJ2-7; 10 nucleotides match TRBD1. V dropped 6 bases and J dropped 6; count of bases not matched to a gene: 8. The CDR3 spans 14 residues. Germline lookup yields CDR1 ENHRY and CDR2 SYGVKD. The CDR3 protein is CAISGGQGQGEQYF. Here the CDR3 DNA reads TGTGCCATCAGCGGGGGACAGGGGCAGGGCGAGCAGTACTTC.

The rearrangement uses TRBV6-6 and TRBJ1-6, with TRBD1 identical over 7 bases. This CDR3 has 16 amino acids. CDR1 MNHNY and CDR2 SVGAGI come from the germline V gene (reference sequence). V was pared by 5 bases and J by 0 bases, with 4 bases of the junction left unmatched. The CDR3 coding sequence is TGTGCCAGCAGTACCCGGGACAGCTCCTATAATTCACCCCTCCACTTT. It is translated as CASSTRDSSYNSPLHF.

In its sample, this clone was seen once. The rearrangement links TRBV4-2 to TRBJ2-3; 11 positions agree with TRBD2. This CDR3 comprises 17 residues. The ends lost 0 bases at V and 3 bases at J; junction bases unmatched: 5. Germline V gives CDR1 LGHNA, CDR2 YNFKEQ. The CDR3 reads CASSQEVGTSGTDTQYF. The CDR3 nucleotides read TGTGCCAGCAGCCAAGAAGTCGGGACTAGCGGAACAGATACGCAGTATTTT.

This sequence joins TRBV7-2 and TRBJ1-2, with D hard to call. Germline CDR1 reads SGHTA; CDR2 reads FQGNSA. The CDR3 has 12 residues. V lost 1 base to trimming and J lost 8 bases, with 8 bases between them. The CDR3 is CASSLGPLGYTF. CDR3 in DNA: TGTGCCAGCAGCTTAGGTCCGCTAGGCTACACCTTC.

The chain uses TRBV11-1 and TRBJ1-1; D uncertain. The CDR3 is 12 residues long. V lost 2 bases and J lost 6, with 7 bases in between. Germline CDR1 reads SGHAT; CDR2 reads FQDESV (reference sequence). The chain's CDR3 is CASSLPPAEAFF. The CDR3 region has the DNA TGTGCCAGCAGCTTACCCCCAGCTGAAGCTTTCTTT.

The chain links TRBV6-6 to TRBJ1-3; TRBD1 might be the D (6 bases). Trimming took 8 bases from V and 0 from J, leaving 14 bases between them. The CDR3 extends over 15 amino acids. Germline V gene sequence: CDR1 MNHNY, CDR2 SVGAGI (reference sequence). CDR3 residues: CASAKRGSSGNTIYF. DNA for the CDR3: TGTGCCAGCGCGAAAAGGGGGAGCTCTGGAAACACCATATATTTT.

The gene calls are TRBV3-1 (or the pseudogene TRBV3-2) and TRBJ2-7; TRBD1 matches at 7 bases. The CDR3 totals 15 residues. V trimming: 4 bases; J trimming: 0 bases; junction bases outside the gene matches: 6. The germline gives CDR1 LGHDT, CDR2 YNNKEL (reference sequence). CDR3 loop: CASSPRTGVSYEQYF. As DNA, the CDR3 is TGTGCCAGCAGCCCCCGGACAGGTGTCTCCTACGAGCAGTACTTC.

The rearrangement links TRBV6-6 to TRBJ1-2; maybe TRBD1 (6 bases). This CDR3 is built from 13 residues. Germline CDR1 and CDR2: MNHNY and SVGAGI (reference sequence). The V and J ends lost 6 bases and 3 bases respectively, with 11 bases between them. CDR3 residues: CASSRQAHYGYTF. The CDR3 DNA reads as TGTGCCAGCAGCCGACAGGCCCACTATGGCTACACCTTC.

This clone has a handful of counts. The J gene is TRBJ1-5, the V gene TRBV7-2; D is undetermined. Germline-derived CDR1 and CDR2 are SGHTA and FQGNSA. The CDR3 extends over 14 amino acids. The V end was cut by 2 bases, the J end by 6 bases, with 11 bases between. In nucleotides, the CDR3 is TGTGCCAGCAGCTTATTGGGTGGGAGTCAGCCCCAGCATTTT. Its translation: CASSLLGGSQPQHF.

The rearrangement links TRBV6-5 to TRBJ1-1; tentatively, D is TRBD1 (6 bases). Trimming pared 5 bases from V and 0 bases from J, leaving 10 bases between. Germline values: CDR1 MNHEY, CDR2 SVGAGI. The CDR3 loop spans 14 amino acids. The CDR3 DNA is TGTGCCAGCAGTCGGACAGCTATGAACACTGAAGCTTTCTTT. It translates to CASSRTAMNTEAFF.

This clone was observed a single time. This sequence joins TRBV11-1 and TRBJ2-7, with 7 bases identical to TRBD1. Germline V gene lookup returns CDR1 SGHAT and CDR2 FQDESV (reference sequence). CDR3 size: 16 residues. V lost 7 bases to trimming and J lost 0 bases; unmatched junction nucleotides: 12. CDR3: CASTTPTGAGSYEQYF. The DNA for the CDR3 is TGTGCCAGCACCACCCCCACAGGGGCGGGCTCCTACGAGCAGTACTTC. Drawing the rest from reference TRBV11-1 and TRBJ2-7, the complete variable domain is EAEVAQSPRYKITEKSQAVAFWCDPISGHATLYWYRQILGQGPELLVQFQDESVVDDSQLPKDRFSAERLKGVDSTLKIQPAELGDSAMYLCASTTPTGAGSYEQYFGPGTRLTVT.